This T cell receptor (beta chain) was sequenced for a study of cytomegalovirus exposure and HLA in healthy donors. Study-wide context: An early data release held 79 million or so unique TCRs from HLA-typed donors. Study observations and caveats: Earlier results showed most TCR beta V segments being productive about 90% or about 30% of the time. An ancestry cluster, one associated with Asian ancestry, reportedly showed fewer N-insertions than the approximately 700-donor mean in a later analysis.

This PCR relied on a set of 60 Vbeta primers and 13 Jbeta primers. Measured with immunoSEQ multiplex PCR; TCRdb has only the in-frame clones, and not every one. The table lists 200,000 to 250,000 clones. CDR3 length: 13 residues. Germline values: CDR1 SEHNR, CDR2 FQNEAQ (reference sequence). Trimming took 5 bases from V and 5 from J, leaving 11 bases between them. A remark on this clone: Its antigen is unknown.

The receptor was isolated from a woman aged 30 to 39 in good health and CMV-seropositive. The sequencing sample was made of PBMCs. The rearrangement joins TRBV7-9 to TRBJ2-3; no clear D gene. The CDR3 nucleotides are TGTGCCAGCAGCCAAACGGGTGGAGATACGCAGTATTTT. This encodes CASSQTGGDTQYF.